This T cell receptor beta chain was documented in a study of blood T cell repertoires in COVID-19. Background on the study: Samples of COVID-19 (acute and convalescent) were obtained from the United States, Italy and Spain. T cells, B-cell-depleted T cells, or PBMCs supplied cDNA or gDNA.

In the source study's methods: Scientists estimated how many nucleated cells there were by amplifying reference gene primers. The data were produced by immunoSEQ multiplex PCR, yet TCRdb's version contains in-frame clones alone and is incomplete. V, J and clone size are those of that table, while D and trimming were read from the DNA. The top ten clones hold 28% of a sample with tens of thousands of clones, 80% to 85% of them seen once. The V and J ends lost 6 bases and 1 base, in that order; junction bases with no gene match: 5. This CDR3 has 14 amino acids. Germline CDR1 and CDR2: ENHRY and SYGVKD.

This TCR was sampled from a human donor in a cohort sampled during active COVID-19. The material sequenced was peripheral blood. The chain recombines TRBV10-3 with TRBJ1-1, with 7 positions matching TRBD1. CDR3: CAISPGDRNTEAFF. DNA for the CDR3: TGTGCCATCAGCCCCGGGGACAGGAACACTGAAGCTTTCTTT.